The source of this TCR beta chain is a study of naive and memory T cell subsets. An equimolar mix of two oligonucleotides served as the beta constant-region primer for TRBC1 and TRBC2. TCRdb redid the calling of the UMI-ligation and nested PCR reads with MiXCR, one entry per CDR3 protein. The sample holds 130,000 to 150,000 distinct CDR3 sequences; 15% to 20% are singletons and the top ten take about 0.13%. A few counts support this clonotype. What it binds is unknown. Germline CDR1 and CDR2: MNHEY and SVGEGT. CDR3 length equals 12 residues. V lost 10 bases and J lost 4, with 12 bases in between. General study points: Naive repertoires, especially CD8, held a few larger clonotypes, possibly memory cells re-expressing CD45RA.

This TCR came from a human donor in good health. The chain carries TRBV6-2 or TRBV6-3 and TRBJ2-3, with D possibly matching TRBD2 (5 bases). Sequenced input: naive CD4+ T cells from blood. The CDR3 loop is CATSGGADTQYF. The CDR3 nucleotides are TGTGCCACCTCCGGAGGTGCAGATACGCAGTATTTT.